Below, 8 T cell receptor beta chains from the same sample are listed, as sequenced in a study of immune heterogeneity within non-small cell lung tumors. Amplification of TCR beta CDR3 was performed by multiplex PCR with 32 V and 13 J primers. TCRdb re-derived calls from the multiplex PCR reads in MiXCR, one entry per CDR3 protein. The table records approximately 6,000 distinct CDR3 sequences, approximately 22% of them present only once. Bulk tumor genomic DNA, 450 to 750 ng per sample, was the template. Doctors removed several biopsies from each primary tumor during surgery, keeping them far apart. Curative surgery was performed on patients who had untreated, newly diagnosed non-small cell lung cancer. Sequencing was performed on lung tumor tissue. The source is a female donor with non-small cell lung cancer.

The chain links TRBV7-3 to TRBJ2-1, with D maybe TRBD1 (6 bases). Germline lookup yields CDR1 SGHTA and CDR2 FQGTGA. The CDR3 sequence is 16 residues long. Between the trimmed V and J ends, which lost 2 bases and 5 bases, there was a span of 16 bases. The CDR3 DNA sequence: TGTGCCAGCAGCTTAGGTCCCGGGACATTACACAATGAGCAGTTCTTC. Residues: CASSLGPGTLHNEQFF.

This clonotype qualifies as medium-sized. The chain has TRBV28 and TRBJ2-6; possible D gene TRBD2, 6 bases. Germline V gene lookup returns CDR1 MDHEN and CDR2 SYDVKM. CDR3 size: 16 residues. The V end was cut by 4 bases, the J end by 1 base, with 11 bases between. CDR3 nucleotides: TGTGCCAGCAGTTCCTCGGGGAGGTCTGGGGCCAACGTCCTGACTTTC. Protein product: CASSSSGRSGANVLTF.

By share of the sample, this clonotype is medium-sized. The chain carries TRBV5-1 and TRBJ2-5, with 10 bases aligning to TRBD2. The CDR3 has 17 residues. V shed 4 bases and J 2 bases; nucleotides not matched to a gene: 11. Germline lookup yields CDR1 SGHRS and CDR2 YFSETQ. DNA of the CDR3: TGCGCCAGCAGCAAGGCTAGCGGGAGTAATTTGCAAGAGACCCAGTACTTC. Its translation: CASSKASGSNLQETQYF.

This clonotype is judged medium-sized. The rearrangement links TRBV28 to TRBJ1-2, with 11 bases identical to TRBD1. Germline CDR1 MDHEN, CDR2 SYDVKM. Unmatched junction bases numbered 15, after V lost 2 bases and J lost 1 base. The CDR3 extends over 20 amino acids. CDR3 region: CASSLDARRTGGYSNYGYTF. CDR3 DNA: TGTGCCAGCAGTTTAGACGCGCGGCGGACAGGGGGCTACAGTAACTATGGCTACACCTTC.

The chain links TRBV29-1 to TRBJ2-7; D may be TRBD1 or TRBD2 (7 bases each). Germline V lookup: CDR1 SQVTM, CDR2 ANQGSEA. Trimming took off 4 bases at V and 5 bases at J, with 18 bases between the two ends. The CDR3 has 14 residues. CDR3 sequence (DNA): TGCAGCGTTGGCGGGAGACAGGGAAGACACGAGCAGTACTTC. It encodes CSVGGRQGRHEQYF.

This clonotype is termed medium-sized. The chain carries TRBV18 and TRBJ2-7; D is unclear. CDR1 and CDR2 (germline): KGHSH, LQKENI. Between the trimmed V and J ends, which lost 1 base and 0 bases, there was a span of 10 bases. The CDR3 consists of 15 residues. Here the CDR3 DNA reads TGTGCCAGCTCACCACAGGCAGTTTCCTCCTACGAGCAGTACTTC. Encoded protein: CASSPQAVSSYEQYF. Based on the CDR3 plus reference TRBV18 and TRBJ2-7, the full variable domain is NAGVMQNPRHLVRRRGQEARLRCSPMKGHSHVYWYRQLPEEGLKFMVYLQKENIIDESGMPKERFSAEFPKEGPSILRIQQVVRGDSAAYFCASSPQAVSSYEQYFGPGTRLTVT.

The chain has TRBV7-9 and TRBJ2-5; the D gene is possibly TRBD1 (7 bases). CDR3 size: 14 residues. V shed 5 bases and J shed 5 bases, with 15 bases lying between them. Looked up from germline, CDR1 is SEHNR and CDR2 is FQNEAQ (reference sequence). The CDR3 coding sequence is TGTGCCAGCAGCGAGCCGACAGGGAGGGAGACCCAGTACTTC. Translated: CASSEPTGRETQYF.

This clonotype is judged medium-sized. The V gene is TRBV24-1, the J gene TRBJ2-7; 11 bases line up with TRBD2. Trimming took 5 bases from V and 5 from J; bases not matched to a gene: 16. This CDR3 is 18 amino acids long. The V gene's germline CDR1 is KGHDR and CDR2 SFDVKD. CDR3 loop: CATSAGTSGTVGDNEQYF. Here the CDR3 DNA reads TGTGCCACCAGTGCCGGGACTAGCGGTACGGTCGGGGATAACGAGCAGTACTTC.